The clone carrying this T cell receptor beta chain was counted only a few times. Its antigen is currently unknown. The sample is drawn from a study of metastatic and nonmetastatic thyroid tumors. Study-wide points: In blood and tumor, TCR beta diversity was reportedly significantly higher in malignant thyroid tumors than in benign nodules.

The entire patient cohort was treatment-naive prior to thyroid surgery. Authors' processing steps: Construction of a distant-metastasis classifier for papillary thyroid cancer relied on CDR3 differences across clinicopathological groups. TCRdb reprocessed the PCR reads via MiXCR. TCRdb, rather than the study authors, made the V and J calls. This sample yields over 65,000 clones, of which roughly an eighth are seen a single time; around 9% belongs to the top ten. The clonotype was recovered from a female donor with papillary thyroid cancer or a benign thyroid nodule (not recorded which). Some clones in this sample may be carry-over from other donors' samples. Source material: tumor tissue.

The CDR3 DNA is TGTGCCAGCAGCCAGGAGATAGCGGGGGGCTCCTACGAGCAGTACTTC. Protein: CASSQEIAGGSYEQYF. V is TRBV4-2 and J is TRBJ2-7, with TRBD2 matching 10 bases. Looked up from germline, CDR1 is LGHNA and CDR2 is YNFKEQ. Losses at the gene ends were 3 bases for V and 0 bases for J; bases not matched to a gene: 5. The CDR3 runs to 16 residues.